This entry describes one T cell receptor beta chain. The sample holds many counts of this clonotype. Its antigen is not yet known. Per-base qualities were not stored, and no clone one base away is much larger. Library creation used PCR. Instrument on record: Illumina HiSeq 4000. Bulk TCR libraries were prepared as previously described, using TCR primers listed in Table S5. Total RNA was purified with the Qiagen AllPrep DNA/RNA kit. Before analysis, reads from multiple sequencing runs of the same library were pooled. The study's own analysis went as follows. Only reads with exact TCR constant sequence were kept, trimmed to 150 nt, and grouped by their 12-nt molecular barcodes. Within each barcode group, reads were sub-clustered at a 15% Levenshtein threshold, and quality-weighted consensus sequences were built per RNA molecule. Non-functional sequences were excluded, and lower-count sequences lying one edit away from another sequence were also excluded. Based on a fit of two negative binomial distributions, barcode sub-clusters having less than 20% of the maximum read count were discarded. TCRdb redid the processing of the public reads, applying fastp at Q25 and MiXCR, and retained in-frame beta chains. Rows with one shared CDR3 protein collapse into an entry with the most common genes and DNA. These V and J calls are TCRdb output, not the study's own analysis. The sample contains some 59,000 distinct CDR3 sequences, under 30% of them found a single time. The top ten clones comprise 1.9% of the sample.

Libraries of naive CD8 T cells were built from anywhere between roughly 17,000 and 1,000,000 sorted cells, with 10%, 30% or 50% of the purified RNA used. Naive CD8 T cells, defined as CD8+CD4-CCR7+CD45RA+, were FACS-sorted into RLT Plus buffer on a BD FACSAria II. Detection sensitivity was tested by spiking Jurkat RNA equal to roughly nine TCR copies' worth into samples containing 20,000-1,000,000 naive CD8 T cells. Enrichment of CD8 T cells was done with RosetteSep CD8+ T Cell Enrichment Cocktail plus Ficoll-Paque, and ACK red cell lysis came afterward. These data are taken from a study of molecular identifiers for immune sequencing clone quantification listed by TCRdb under 2018. About the full investigation: For a replicate experiment, RNA from roughly 18,000 or 92,000 naive CD8 T cells was divided into five aliquots, and four of the five aliquots were sequenced. The study was a methods study using CD8 T cells to benchmark molecular-identifier clustering-based TCR repertoire sequencing (MIDCIRS) and TCR RNA copy counting.

Ends trimmed: V by 5 bases, J by 1 base; bases unmatched to a gene: 4. The CDR3, cysteine through phenylalanine, is 15 amino acids long. Only CDR3 DNA is held: 45 bases, read in frame from base 1. CDR1 and CDR2 are drawn from the germline V gene: SNHLY, FYNNEI. Broader findings and caveats from the paper: Identical TCR molecules sharing a barcode could cause highly expanded clone sizes to be underestimated. Modeling estimated about three recovered TCR RNA copies per cell, compared with about 10 by digital PCR, which implies 30% to 35% capture efficiency. Spiked-in Jurkat TCR RNA (approximately eleven copies' worth), which is not part of the donor repertoire, was contained in the naive libraries. In CMV-specific effector cells, over 99% of molecules were held by clones above 20 RNA copies, whereas under 1% of molecules were held by such clones in naive cells. Without barcode sub-clustering, chimeric consensus sequences inflated TCR diversity; chimeras reached as high as 47%. A single cell's worth of spiked-in Jurkat TCR RNA was reported detectable even among about a million naive CD8 T cells.

This TCR was sampled from a human donor in good health. Some libraries in this study had Jurkat cell RNA spiked in. Here the chain combines TRBV2 and TRBJ2-3; 9 bases in the junction line up with TRBD2. The sample taken for sequencing was naive CD8+ T cells from blood, with Jurkat cell RNA spiked in. The cell subset or site label corresponds to: FACS-sorted CD8+CD4-CCR7+CD45RA+ naive T cells. The encoded CDR3 is CASSFQREGTDTQYF. The DNA reads TGTGCCAGCAGTTTCCAGCGGGAGGGCACAGATACGCAGTATTTT.